The entry below gives a single T cell receptor (beta chain) sequence along with its context. There are 18 residues in the CDR3. The V segment lost 5 bases and the J segment 4 bases; nucleotides outside the gene matches: 18. CDR1 SGHRS and CDR2 YFSETQ come from the germline V gene. This table comes from immunoSEQ multiplex PCR, and its TCRdb copy is limited to in-frame clones, with some not included. This table holds roughly 81,000 clones, 95% to 98% found once. This sample was taken from a study of technical replicates of blood from several donors. The gene calls are TRBV5-1 and TRBJ2-3; 8 nucleotides line up with TRBD1. The sequenced sample was T cells isolated from PBMCs. The TCR was taken from a human donor in good health. In DNA, the CDR3 is TGCGCCAGCAGTTCGGGACAGGCGGTTGGGGGATACGCAGATACGCAGTATTTT. Protein product: CASSSGQAVGGYADTQYF. The full variable domain, its missing parts supplied by reference TRBV5-1 and TRBJ2-3, is KAGVTQTPRYLIKTRGQQVTLSCSPISGHRSVSWYQQTPGQGLQFLFEYFSETQRNKGNFPGRFSGRQFSNSRSEMNVSTLELGDSALYLCASSSGQAVGGYADTQYFGPGTRLTVL.